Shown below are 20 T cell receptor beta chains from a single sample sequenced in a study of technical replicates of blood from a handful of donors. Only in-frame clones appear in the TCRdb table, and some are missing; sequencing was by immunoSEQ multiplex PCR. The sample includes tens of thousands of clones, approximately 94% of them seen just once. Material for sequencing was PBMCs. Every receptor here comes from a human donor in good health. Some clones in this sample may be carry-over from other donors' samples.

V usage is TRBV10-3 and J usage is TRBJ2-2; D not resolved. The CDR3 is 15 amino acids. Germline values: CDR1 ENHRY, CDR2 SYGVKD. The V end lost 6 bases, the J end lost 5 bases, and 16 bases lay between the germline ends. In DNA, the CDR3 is TGTGCCATCAGCGAATACAATATCGGGACCGGGGAGCTGTTTTTT. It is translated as CAISEYNIGTGELFF.

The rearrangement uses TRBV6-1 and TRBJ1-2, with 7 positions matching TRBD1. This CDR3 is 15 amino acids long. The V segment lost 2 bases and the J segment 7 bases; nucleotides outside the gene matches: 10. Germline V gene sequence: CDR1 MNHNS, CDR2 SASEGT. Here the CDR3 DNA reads TGTGCCAGCAGTGAACTAGGGACAGAGACAAGTGGCTACACCTTC. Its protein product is CASSELGTETSGYTF.

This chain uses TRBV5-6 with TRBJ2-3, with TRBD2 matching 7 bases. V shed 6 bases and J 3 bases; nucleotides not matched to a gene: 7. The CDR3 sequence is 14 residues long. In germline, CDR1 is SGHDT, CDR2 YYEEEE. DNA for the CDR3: TGTGCCAGCAACAGGATGGGGGGGACAGATACGCAGTATTTT. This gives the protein CASNRMGGTDTQYF.

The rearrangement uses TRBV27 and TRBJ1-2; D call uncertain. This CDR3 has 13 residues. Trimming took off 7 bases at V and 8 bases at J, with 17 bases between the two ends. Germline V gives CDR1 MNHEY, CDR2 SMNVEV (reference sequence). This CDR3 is CASTTGRARGYTF. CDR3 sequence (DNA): TGTGCCAGCACCACCGGGAGGGCACGGGGCTACACCTTC.

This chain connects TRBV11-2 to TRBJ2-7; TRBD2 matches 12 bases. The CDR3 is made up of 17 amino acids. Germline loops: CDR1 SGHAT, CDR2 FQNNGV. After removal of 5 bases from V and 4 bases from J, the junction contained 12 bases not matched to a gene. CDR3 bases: TGTGCCAGCAGCCACAACCCAGGACTAGCGGGGAGGTACGAGCAGTACTTC. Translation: CASSHNPGLAGRYEQYF.

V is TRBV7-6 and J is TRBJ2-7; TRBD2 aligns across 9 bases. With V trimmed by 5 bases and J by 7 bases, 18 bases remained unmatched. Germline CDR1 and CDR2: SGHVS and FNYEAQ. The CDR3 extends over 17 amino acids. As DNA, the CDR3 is TGTGCCAGCAGCCCTAGGGGAGCGGGGGGCCCGGCGGATGAGCAGTACTTC. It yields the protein CASSPRGAGGPADEQYF.

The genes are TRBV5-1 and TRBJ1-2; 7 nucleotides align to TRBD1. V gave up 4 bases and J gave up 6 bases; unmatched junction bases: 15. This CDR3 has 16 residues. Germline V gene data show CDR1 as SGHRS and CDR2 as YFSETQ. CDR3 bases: TGCGCCAGCAGCCGAAACCTCCAGGGGGTTTTCGATGGCTACACCTTC. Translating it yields CASSRNLQGVFDGYTF.

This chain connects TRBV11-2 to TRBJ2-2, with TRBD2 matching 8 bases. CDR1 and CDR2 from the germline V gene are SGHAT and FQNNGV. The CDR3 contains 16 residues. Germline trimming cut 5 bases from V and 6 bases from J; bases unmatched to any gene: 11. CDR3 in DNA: TGTGCCAGCAGCCCACTAAGCGGGAGAGGGGCCGGGGAGCTGTTTTTT. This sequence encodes CASSPLSGRGAGELFF.

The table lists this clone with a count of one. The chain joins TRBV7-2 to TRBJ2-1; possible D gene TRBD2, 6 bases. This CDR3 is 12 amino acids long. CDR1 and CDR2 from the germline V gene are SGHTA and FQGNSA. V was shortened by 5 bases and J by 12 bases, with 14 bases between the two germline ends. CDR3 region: CASSLIEGGQFF. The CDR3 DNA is TGTGCCAGCAGCCTCATCGAGGGAGGGCAGTTCTTC.

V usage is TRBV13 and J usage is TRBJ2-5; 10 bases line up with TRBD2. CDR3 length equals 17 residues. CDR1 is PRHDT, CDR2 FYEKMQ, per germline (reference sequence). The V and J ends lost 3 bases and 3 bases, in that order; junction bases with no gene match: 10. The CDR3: CASSLSSGSPEEETQYF. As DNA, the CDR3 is TGTGCCAGCAGCTTGTCTAGCGGGAGCCCGGAGGAAGAGACCCAGTACTTC.

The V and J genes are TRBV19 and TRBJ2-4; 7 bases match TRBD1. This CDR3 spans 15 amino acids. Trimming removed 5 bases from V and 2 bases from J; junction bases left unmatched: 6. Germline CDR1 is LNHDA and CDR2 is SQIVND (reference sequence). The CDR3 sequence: CASSPLTGPKNIQYF. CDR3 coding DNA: TGTGCCAGTAGTCCGCTGACAGGGCCCAAAAACATTCAGTACTTC.

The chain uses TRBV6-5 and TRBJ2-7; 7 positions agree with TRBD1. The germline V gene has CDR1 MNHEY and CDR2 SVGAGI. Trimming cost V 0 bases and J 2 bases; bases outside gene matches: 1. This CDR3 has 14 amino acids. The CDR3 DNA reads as TGTGCCAGCAGTTACTCGACAGGGCCCTACGAGCAGTACTTC. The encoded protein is CASSYSTGPYEQYF.

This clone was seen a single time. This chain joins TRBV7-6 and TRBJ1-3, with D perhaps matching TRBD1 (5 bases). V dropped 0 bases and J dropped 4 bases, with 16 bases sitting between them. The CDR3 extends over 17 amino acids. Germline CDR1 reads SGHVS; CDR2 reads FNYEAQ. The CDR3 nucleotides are TGTGCCAGCAGCTTAGCCGCCTCTGCCAGGGCAGGAAACACCATATATTTT. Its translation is CASSLAASARAGNTIYF.

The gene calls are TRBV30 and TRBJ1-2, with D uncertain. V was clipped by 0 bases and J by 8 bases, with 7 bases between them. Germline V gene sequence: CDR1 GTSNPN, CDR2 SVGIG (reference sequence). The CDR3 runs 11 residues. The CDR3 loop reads CAWSVGHGYTF. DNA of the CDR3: TGTGCCTGGAGTGTTGGGCACGGCTACACCTTC.

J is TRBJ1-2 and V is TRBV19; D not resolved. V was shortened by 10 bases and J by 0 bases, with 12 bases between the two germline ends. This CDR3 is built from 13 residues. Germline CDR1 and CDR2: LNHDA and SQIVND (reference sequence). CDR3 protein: CATQVGANYGYTF. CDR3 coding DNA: TGTGCCACCCAAGTAGGAGCTAACTATGGCTACACCTTC. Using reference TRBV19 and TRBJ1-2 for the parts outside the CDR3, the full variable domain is DGGITQSPKYLFRKEGQNVTLSCEQNLNHDAMYWYRQDPGQGLRLIYYSQIVNDFQKGDIAEGYSVSREKKESFPLTVTSAQKNPTAFYLCATQVGANYGYTFGSGTRLTVV.

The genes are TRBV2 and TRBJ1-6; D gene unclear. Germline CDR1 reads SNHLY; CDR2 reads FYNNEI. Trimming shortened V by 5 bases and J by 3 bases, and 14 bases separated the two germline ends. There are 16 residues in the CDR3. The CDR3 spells CASSRGVLIYNSPLHF. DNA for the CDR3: TGTGCCAGCAGTAGAGGAGTACTGATCTATAATTCACCCCTCCACTTT.

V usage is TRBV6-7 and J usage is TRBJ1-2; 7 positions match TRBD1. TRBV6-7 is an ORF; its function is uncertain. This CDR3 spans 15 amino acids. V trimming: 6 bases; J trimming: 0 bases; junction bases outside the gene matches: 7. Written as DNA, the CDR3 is TGTGCCAGCAGACCCGGGACAGCAGCTAACTATGGCTACACCTTC. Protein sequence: CASRPGTAANYGYTF.

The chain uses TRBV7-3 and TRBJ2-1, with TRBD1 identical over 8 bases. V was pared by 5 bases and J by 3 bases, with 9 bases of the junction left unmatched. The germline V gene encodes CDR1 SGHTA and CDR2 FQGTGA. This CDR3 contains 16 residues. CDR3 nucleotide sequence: TGTGCCAGCAGCGAAACCGGGACAGGTCACTACAATGAGCAGTTCTTC. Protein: CASSETGTGHYNEQFF.

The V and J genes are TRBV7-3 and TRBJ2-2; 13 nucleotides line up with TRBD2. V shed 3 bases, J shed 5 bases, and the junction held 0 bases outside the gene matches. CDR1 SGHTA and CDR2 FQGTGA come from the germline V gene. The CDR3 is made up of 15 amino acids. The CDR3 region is CASSLGLAGTGELFF. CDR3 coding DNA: TGTGCCAGCAGCTTGGGACTAGCGGGGACCGGGGAGCTGTTTTTT. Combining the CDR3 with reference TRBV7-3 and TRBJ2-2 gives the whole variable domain GAGVSQTPSNKVTEKGKYVELRCDPISGHTALYWYRQSLGQGPEFLIYFQGTGAADDSGLPNDRFFAVRPEGSVSTLKIQRTERGDSAVYLCASSLGLAGTGELFFGEGSRLTVL.

The CDR3 nucleotides are TGTGCCAGCAGTCTTAGCCGTTCCACCGGGGAGCTGTTTTTT. This translates into CASSLSRSTGELFF. The chain couples TRBV6-5 to TRBJ2-2; D unresolved. Trimming took off 5 bases at V and 4 bases at J, with 11 bases between the two ends. Germline-derived CDR1 and CDR2 are MNHEY and SVGAGI. The CDR3 is 14 amino acids.